This T cell receptor beta chain was recovered during a study of type 1 and type 2 diabetes patients. Study context: Magnetic bead positive selection isolated CD4+ or CD8+ T cells from PBMCs.

Worth noting for this clonotype: No antigen is known for it. Sequence at one end of the junction differs from germline and may be a read error.

Each diabetic donor fulfilled classification criteria for either type 1 or type 2. No donor had another autoimmune disease or recent infection within four weeks. PCR was run on genomic DNA. A primer set of 30 forward and 13 reverse primers amplified the CDR3. TCRdb called the multiplex PCR reads again in MiXCR, with one record for every CDR3 protein. This repertoire shows more than 250,000 distinct CDR3 sequences, roughly 44% found once; its top ten account for about 13%. This CDR3 has 17 amino acids. Germline V gene lookup returns CDR1 SSHAT and CDR2 FNYEAQ (reference sequence). Study-wide findings and caveats: In type 2 diabetes, highly-expanded CD4+ clones took a median about 4% of reads.

The sequencing input was peripheral blood mononuclear cells (PBMCs). This receptor was taken from a man aged 18 to 30 with type 2 diabetes. The chain links TRBV7-7 to TRBJ2-1, with D uncertain. The CDR3 here is CASSNVQGGPSYNEQFF. DNA of the CDR3: TGTGCTAGCAGCAACGTCCAAGGCGGTCCGTCCTACAATGAGCAGTTCTTC.